The rows below give T cell receptor beta chains drawn from one sample of a study of blood T cells in healthy people across ages. TCRdb recomputed calls from the 5' RACE reads with MiXCR, one row per CDR3 protein. The table shows about 780,000 distinct CDR3 sequences, with around 45% occurring only once. Sequenced input: blood. The receptors derive from an elderly man in good health. The CDR3 runs from the conserved cysteine through the conserved F or W. Each record gives: D gene, V gene, clone size, J gene, CDR3 DNA, CDR3 protein. D genes are given only for firm matches. Only some rows state a clone size, as once, few, many or a class for expanded clones.

.	TRBV20-1	many	TRBJ2-7	TGCAGTGCTAGGGATCAGGGCCGGGCGCAGTACTTC	CSARDQGRAQYF
.	TRBV20-1	few	TRBJ2-5	TGCAGTGCCAGACCGGGGACGGGGGAGACCCAGTACTTC	CSARPGTGETQYF
TRBD1	TRBV9	.	TRBJ2-1	TGTGCCAGCAACCGGGACAGGGACAATGAGCAGTTCTTC	CASNRDRDNEQFF
.	TRBV11-3	few	TRBJ2-6	TGTGCCAGCAGCTTAGTCCGGGGGCGGGCTGGGGCCAACGTCCTGACTTTC	CASSLVRGRAGANVLTF
.	TRBV11-2	once	TRBJ2-5	TGTGCCAGCAGCTTCACAGGGTTCTACAATGAGCAGTACTTC	CASSFTGFYNEQYF
.	TRBV20-1	.	TRBJ1-1	TGCAGTGCTAGTGACAGAGGCACTGAAGCTTTCTTT	CSASDRGTEAFF
.	TRBV12-3/TRBV12-4	.	TRBJ2-7	TGTGCCAGCAGTCCCCCCGGTGGGGGCTACGAGCAGTACTTC	CASSPPGGGYEQYF
.	TRBV12-3/TRBV12-4	few	TRBJ1-2	TGTGCCAGCAGTCCGACAACTAACTATGGCTACACCTTC	CASSPTTNYGYTF
.	TRBV3-1	few	TRBJ2-1	TGTGCCAGCAGCCAAGATTACACTCGGAGTCAGTTCTTC	CASSQDYTRSQFF
.	TRBV28	few	TRBJ1-5	TGTGCCAGCAGTTCCGGGACGTACGGTAATCAGCCCCAGCATTTT	CASSSGTYGNQPQHF
.	TRBV9	.	TRBJ2-3	TGTGCCAGCAGCGATGCGGAGGGGGACACCACAGATACGCAGTATTTT	CASSDAEGDTTDTQYF
TRBD2	TRBV29-1	many	TRBJ2-1	TGCAGCGTACCCCGCGGTAGCGGGAGGGTCAGGGAGCAGTTCTTC	CSVPRGSGRVREQFF
.	TRBV7-2	many	TRBJ1-2	TGTGCCAGCAGCTTAGAGGGAGGGCAACCCTATGGCTACACCTTC	CASSLEGGQPYGYTF
.	TRBV12-3/TRBV12-4	.	TRBJ2-4	TGTGCCAGCAGTTTAATATCTAGGGAGCAGTACTTC	CASSLISREQYF
.	TRBV12-3/TRBV12-4	few	TRBJ1-4	TGTGCCAGCAGTTTCGACAGAAATCAAAATGAAAAACTGTTTTTT	CASSFDRNQNEKLFF
.	TRBV6-5	few	TRBJ1-1	TGTGCCAGCAGTTACGGGGGGACTGAAGCTTTCTTT	CASSYGGTEAFF
TRBD2	TRBV12-3/TRBV12-4	few	TRBJ2-7	TGTGCCAGCAGTTTTAGCGGGAGGTCCTACGAGCAGTACTTC	CASSFSGRSYEQYF
TRBD1	TRBV6-6	few	TRBJ2-7	TGTGCCAGCAGTTCCTCCGGGACAGCCTACGAGCAGTACTTC	CASSSSGTAYEQYF
.	TRBV7-2	.	TRBJ2-7	TGTGCCAGCAGCTTAGCTTACGGGAGCTCCTACGGGCAGTACTTC	CASSLAYGSSYGQYF
.	TRBV5-1	.	TRBJ2-1	TGCGCCAGCAGCTTGGAACGGTTTTACGAGCAGTTCTTC	CASSLERFYEQFF